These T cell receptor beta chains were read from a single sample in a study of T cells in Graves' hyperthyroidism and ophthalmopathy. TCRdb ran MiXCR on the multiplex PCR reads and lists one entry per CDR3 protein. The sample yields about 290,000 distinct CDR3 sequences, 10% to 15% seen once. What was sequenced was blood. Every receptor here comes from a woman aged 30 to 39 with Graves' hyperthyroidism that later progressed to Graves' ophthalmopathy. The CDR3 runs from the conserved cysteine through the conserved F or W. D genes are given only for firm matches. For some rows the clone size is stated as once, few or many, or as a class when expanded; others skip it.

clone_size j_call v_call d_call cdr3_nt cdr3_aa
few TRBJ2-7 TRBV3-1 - TGTGCCAGCAGCCAAGAGCCCAGGGCCTACGAGCAGTACTTC CASSQEPRAYEQYF
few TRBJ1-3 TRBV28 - TGTGCCAGCTCCCCCCAGGCGGGACCCCCGGGAAACACCATATATTTT CASSPQAGPPGNTIYF
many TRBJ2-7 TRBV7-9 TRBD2 TGTGCCAGCGCTAGCGGGAGCTCCTACGAGCAGTACTTC CASASGSSYEQYF
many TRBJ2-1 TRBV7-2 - TGTGCCAGCAGCTTGAGCCCCTACAATGAGCAGTTCTTC CASSLSPYNEQFF
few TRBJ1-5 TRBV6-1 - TGTGCCAGCAGCAGGGACCTCTCGACGCATTTT CASSRDLSTHF
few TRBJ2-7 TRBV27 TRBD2 TGTGCCAGCGGCCTTCCTCGGGAGGGATTCTACGAGCAGTACTTC CASGLPREGFYEQYF
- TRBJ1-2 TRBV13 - TGTGCCAGCAGTTACTCCCCCCTAGACGATAATGGCTACACCTTC CASSYSPLDDNGYTF
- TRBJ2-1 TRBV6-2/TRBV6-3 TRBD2 TGTGCCAGCCGCTGGACTAGCGACAACAATGAGCAGTTCTTC CASRWTSDNNEQFF
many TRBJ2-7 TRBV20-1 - TGCAGTGCTAGAGATTTGGCCGAGGGCTCCTACGAGCAGTACTTC CSARDLAEGSYEQYF
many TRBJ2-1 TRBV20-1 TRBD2 TGCAGTGCTAGAGGGACTAGCGGGAGGGCCGACTACAATGAGCAGTTCTTC CSARGTSGRADYNEQFF
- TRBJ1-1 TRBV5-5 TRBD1 TGTGCCAGCAGCTTGGACAGGGGGGTTATGGGTTACACTGAAGCTTTCTTT CASSLDRGVMGYTEAFF
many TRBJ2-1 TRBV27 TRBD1 TGTGCCAGCAGTGACTCCAGGGGGCCAAATGAGCAGTTCTTC CASSDSRGPNEQFF
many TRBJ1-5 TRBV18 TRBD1 TGTGCCAGCTCACCACAATCAGGGGGCAAGAATCAGCCCCAGCATTTT CASSPQSGGKNQPQHF
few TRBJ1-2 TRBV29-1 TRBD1 TGCAGCGGACGGACAGGGGACGGCTACACCTTC CSGRTGDGYTF
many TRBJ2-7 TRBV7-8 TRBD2 TGTGCCAGCAGCTTCGGACTAGCGGGAGGGAGCGAGCAGTACTTC CASSFGLAGGSEQYF
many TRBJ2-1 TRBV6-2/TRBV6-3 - TGTGCCAGCAGTGGGGGACTCCGGGGATACAATGAGCAGTTCTTC CASSGGLRGYNEQFF
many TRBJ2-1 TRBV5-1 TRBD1 TGCGCCAGCAGCTCAGAAAAGGGACAGGGGGATGAGCAGTTCTTC CASSSEKGQGDEQFF
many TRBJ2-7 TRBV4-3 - TGCGCCAGCAGCCAAGACACGGCTACCAACTACGAGCAGTACTTC CASSQDTATNYEQYF
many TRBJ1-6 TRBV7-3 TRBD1 TGTGCCAGCAGCTTAACGGGGACAGGCGATTCACCCCTCCACTTT CASSLTGTGDSPLHF
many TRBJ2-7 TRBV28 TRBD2 TGTGCCAGCAGTTCCCCCTGGGGCGGGAGACTTCACTACGAGCAGTACTTC CASSSPWGGRLHYEQYF
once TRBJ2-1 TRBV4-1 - TGCGCCAGCAGCCGTATCGTAAACCGGGACTTCTACAATGAGCAGCTCTTC CASSRIVNRDFYNEQLF
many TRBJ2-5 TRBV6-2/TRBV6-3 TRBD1 TGTGCCAGCAGCTTTGGAGGACAGGGGGTTGGAGAGACCCAGTACTTC CASSFGGQGVGETQYF
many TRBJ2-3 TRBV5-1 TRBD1 TGCGCCAGCAGCTCTAGAACAGGGGTAGATACGCAGTATTTT CASSSRTGVDTQYF
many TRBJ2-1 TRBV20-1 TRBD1 TGCAGTGCTAGGTCCTCGGACAGGGACTATGAGCAGTTCTTC CSARSSDRDYEQFF
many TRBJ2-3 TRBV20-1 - TGCAGTGCTTCAGGATCTAGCAGATACACAGATACGCAGTATTTT CSASGSSRYTDTQYF
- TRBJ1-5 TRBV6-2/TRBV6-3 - TGTGCCAGCAGCCCCTGGACGGGAAATCAGCCCCAGCATTTT CASSPWTGNQPQHF
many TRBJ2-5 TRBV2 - TGTGCCAGCAGTGAGGGTCCCGAAGAGACCCAGTACTTC CASSEGPEETQYF
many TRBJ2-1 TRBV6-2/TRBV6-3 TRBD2 TGTGCCAGCAGCACCCCTGGACTAGCGGGAAAGGGTGAGCAGTTCTTC CASSTPGLAGKGEQFF
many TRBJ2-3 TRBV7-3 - TGTGCCAGCAGCTTAACAGGGAGGGATACGCAGTATTTT CASSLTGRDTQYF